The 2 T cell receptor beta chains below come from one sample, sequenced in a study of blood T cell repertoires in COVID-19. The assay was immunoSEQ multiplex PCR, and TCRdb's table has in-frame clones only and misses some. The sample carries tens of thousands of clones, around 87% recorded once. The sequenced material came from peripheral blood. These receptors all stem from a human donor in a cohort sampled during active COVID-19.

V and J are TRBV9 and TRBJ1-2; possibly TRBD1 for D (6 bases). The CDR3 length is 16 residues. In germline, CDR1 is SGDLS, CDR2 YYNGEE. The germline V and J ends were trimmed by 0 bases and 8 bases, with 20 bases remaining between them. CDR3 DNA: TGTGCCAGCAGCGTAGCCGCCCAGGGGCCACCCGGGGGCTACACCTTC. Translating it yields CASSVAAQGPPGGYTF.

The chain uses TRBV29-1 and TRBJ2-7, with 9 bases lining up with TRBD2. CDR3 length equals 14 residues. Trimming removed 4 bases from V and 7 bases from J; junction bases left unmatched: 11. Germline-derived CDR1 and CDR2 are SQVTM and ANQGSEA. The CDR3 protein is CSVVPSGIRGEQYF. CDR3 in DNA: TGCAGCGTTGTGCCTAGCGGGATCCGGGGAGAGCAGTACTTC.